The clone carrying this TCR beta chain was counted only a few times. Antigen unknown. This entry comes from a study of cytomegalovirus exposure and HLA in healthy donors. Study-wide context: Sequencing of about 179 million T cells in an earlier analysis found 90 million to 120 million unique TCR beta sequences. General study findings and limits: Sequence variants that were highly shared formed a cluster that was likely a sequencing artifact. In most subjects, TCR beta sequences reportedly gave accurate predictions of HLA-A and HLA-B alleles.

The PCR ran on 60 Vbeta and 13 Jbeta primers. Some clones are missing from TCRdb's copy, which holds only in-frame ones; the method was immunoSEQ multiplex PCR. The data hold about 90,000 clones, with 60% to 80% observed a single time. CDR3 length: 13 residues. The germline V gene encodes CDR1 SGHDT and CDR2 YYEEEE. V was pared by 3 bases and J by 5 bases, with 4 bases of the junction left unmatched. This sequence originates from a woman between 55 and 75 years old in good health and CMV-seropositive. Sequenced material: PBMCs. The chain employs TRBV5-6 and TRBJ1-2; 7 nucleotides line up with TRBD1. DNA for the CDR3: TGTGCCAGCAGCTCGACAGGGCCTTATGGCTACACCTTC. Amino acid sequence: CASSSTGPYGYTF.